This T cell receptor beta chain was sequenced for a study of beta chain features in type 1 diabetes. Expressed TCRB transcripts were sequenced after all isolated RNA was converted to cDNA. Only in-frame clones appear in the TCRdb table, and some are missing; sequencing was by immunoSEQ multiplex PCR. The sample carries under 500,000 clones, 25% to 35% recorded once. This clone was found a few times. V lost 4 bases and J 5 bases, leaving 11 bases between the germline ends. CDR3 length equals 13 residues. Germline V gene lookup returns CDR1 GTSNPN and CDR2 SVGIG (reference sequence). A CD45RO/CCR7/CD25/CD127/CD95/CD27 panel sorted naive, central memory, regulatory and stem cell-like memory CD4+ cells.

This chain connects TRBV30 to TRBJ2-2, with D tentatively TRBD1 (6 bases). Sequencing was done on a sample of naive CD4+ T cells from blood. The sequence came from a man between 18 and 35 years old in good health. This CDR3 is CAWKGVWTGELFF. Written as DNA, the CDR3 is TGTGCCTGGAAGGGGGTTTGGACCGGGGAGCTGTTTTTT.